This T cell receptor beta chain stems from a study of blood T cell repertoires in COVID-19. Trimming removed 7 bases at V and 4 bases at J, with 9 bases between. CDR1 is SNHLY, CDR2 FYNNEI, per germline. The CDR3 covers 12 residues. Study processing details: The authors estimated nucleated cell counts from reference gene primer amplification. The repertoire was sequenced with immunoSEQ multiplex PCR; TCRdb's copy has only in-frame clones and lacks some. That table gives V, J and clone size, and the DNA gave D and trimming. The sample contains about 220,000 clones, more than 75% of which appear only once.

Sequencing was performed on peripheral blood. The receptor was derived from a woman between 25 and 40 years old who had recovered from COVID-19. This chain joins TRBV2 and TRBJ2-3, with a weak D call TRBD2 (6 bases). The CDR3 nucleotides are TGTGCCAGCAACTCGGGAGCAGATACGCAGTATTTT. It specifies CASNSGADTQYF.